Below are 3 T cell receptor beta chains sequenced from a single sample in a study of blood T cell repertoires in COVID-19. Only in-frame clones appear in the TCRdb table, and some are missing; sequencing was by immunoSEQ multiplex PCR. The sample contains 200,000 to 250,000 clones, roughly 88% of which appear only once. Sequenced input: PBMCs or T cells enriched from blood (not recorded which). Source of these receptors: a woman aged 45-59 years with acute COVID-19.

V usage is TRBV6-5 and J usage is TRBJ2-7; the D gene is possibly TRBD2 (5 bases). Germline V gene data show CDR1 as MNHEY and CDR2 as SVGAGI. The CDR3 loop spans 14 amino acids. V was shortened by 7 bases and J by 4 bases, with 17 bases between the two germline ends. CDR3 sequence: CASTALGREYEQYF. DNA for the CDR3: TGTGCCAGCACAGCGCTGGGTCGGGAATACGAGCAGTACTTC.

The rearrangement links TRBV6-5 to TRBJ1-6; D unresolved. The CDR3 totals 14 residues. The V end lost 5 bases, the J end lost 5 bases, and 10 bases lay between the germline ends. From germline, CDR1 is MNHEY and CDR2 SVGAGI. CDR3 amino acids: CASSTGLDNSPLHF. The CDR3 bases are TGTGCCAGCAGTACCGGACTGGATAATTCACCCCTCCACTTT.

V gene TRBV5-4 combines with J gene TRBJ2-7, with D possibly matching TRBD2 (7 bases). The V and J ends lost 4 bases and 1 base respectively, with 18 bases between them. The germline CDR1 and CDR2 sequences are SGHNT and YYREEE (reference sequence). The CDR3 consists of 16 residues. The CDR3 DNA sequence: TGTGCCAGCAGCCAAGGGAGGGGGAGGCCATCCTACGAGCAGTACTTC. This translates into CASSQGRGRPSYEQYF.